These T cell receptor beta chains were read from a single sample in a study of blood T cell repertoires in COVID-19. Sequenced by immunoSEQ multiplex PCR; TCRdb stores in-frame clones only, minus some. Of roughly 38,000 clones listed, around four fifths are singletons. The sample was peripheral blood. All receptors come from a human donor in a cohort sampled during active COVID-19. The CDR3 runs from the conserved cysteine through the conserved F or W. Fields, in order: D gene, V gene, clone size, J gene, CDR3 protein, CDR3 DNA. A D gene is named only where the DNA matches it firmly. The size field is filled for only some rows; it gives once, few, many or a size class.

D gene: TRBD2
V gene: TRBV5-1
clone size: once
J gene: TRBJ2-7
CDR3 protein: CASSLLPGLAYEQYF
CDR3 DNA: TGCGCCAGCAGCCTCCTCCCGGGACTAGCATACGAGCAGTACTTC

D gene: TRBD2
V gene: TRBV9
clone size: .
J gene: TRBJ2-3
CDR3 protein: CASSGRLAGGPDTQYF
CDR3 DNA: TGTGCCAGCAGCGGCAGACTAGCGGGGGGTCCAGATACGCAGTATTTT

D gene: .
V gene: TRBV5-1
clone size: once
J gene: TRBJ2-7
CDR3 protein: CASSPLSSYEQYF
CDR3 DNA: TGCGCCAGCAGCCCCCTTAGCTCCTACGAGCAGTACTTC

D gene: TRBD1
V gene: TRBV4-1
clone size: .
J gene: TRBJ1-5
CDR3 protein: CASSQEDRVSNQPQHF
CDR3 DNA: TGCGCCAGCAGCCAAGAAGACAGGGTGAGCAATCAGCCCCAGCATTTT

D gene: .
V gene: TRBV7-2
clone size: .
J gene: TRBJ2-1
CDR3 protein: CASSLGQGGEQFF
CDR3 DNA: TGTGCCAGCAGCTTAGGCCAGGGGGGTGAGCAGTTCTTC

D gene: .
V gene: TRBV28
clone size: few
J gene: TRBJ2-7
CDR3 protein: CASSPPGHNYEQYF
CDR3 DNA: TGTGCCAGCAGTCCTCCGGGACACAACTACGAGCAGTACTTC

D gene: .
V gene: TRBV9
clone size: .
J gene: TRBJ2-3
CDR3 protein: CASSGSPTDTQYF
CDR3 DNA: TGTGCCAGCTCTGGGAGCCCTACAGATACGCAGTATTTT

D gene: .
V gene: TRBV5-4
clone size: .
J gene: TRBJ2-3
CDR3 protein: CASSLTSGTDTQYF
CDR3 DNA: TGTGCCAGCAGCTTGACGAGCGGAACAGATACGCAGTATTTT

D gene: .
V gene: TRBV9
clone size: few
J gene: TRBJ1-1
CDR3 protein: CASSVPEGDTEAFF
CDR3 DNA: TGTGCCAGCAGCGTCCCCGAGGGGGACACTGAAGCTTTCTTT

D gene: TRBD1
V gene: TRBV12-5
clone size: .
J gene: TRBJ1-4
CDR3 protein: CASGTGQGNNEKLFF
CDR3 DNA: TGTGCTAGTGGTACGGGACAGGGGAATAATGAAAAACTGTTTTTT

D gene: TRBD1
V gene: TRBV9
clone size: .
J gene: TRBJ2-7
CDR3 protein: CASSVGTGRSEQYF
CDR3 DNA: TGTGCCAGCAGCGTAGGGACAGGGCGGTCCGAGCAGTACTTC

D gene: TRBD2
V gene: TRBV15
clone size: .
J gene: TRBJ2-1
CDR3 protein: CATSRDPGLAGQFF
CDR3 DNA: TGTGCCACCAGCAGGGACCCGGGACTAGCGGGGCAGTTCTTC

D gene: TRBD1
V gene: TRBV15
clone size: .
J gene: TRBJ1-2
CDR3 protein: CATSRDFGQAYGYTF
CDR3 DNA: TGTGCCACCAGCAGAGATTTCGGACAGGCGTATGGCTACACCTTC

D gene: TRBD1
V gene: TRBV5-6
clone size: .
J gene: TRBJ1-2
CDR3 protein: CASSFGDRGSYGYTF
CDR3 DNA: TGTGCCAGCAGCTTTGGGGACAGGGGAAGCTATGGCTACACCTTC

D gene: .
V gene: TRBV7-6
clone size: .
J gene: TRBJ2-2
CDR3 protein: CASSNTTANTGELFF
CDR3 DNA: TGTGCCAGCAGCAATACGACAGCGAACACCGGGGAGCTGTTTTTT

D gene: .
V gene: TRBV27
clone size: .
J gene: TRBJ2-5
CDR3 protein: CASIGGGSETQYF
CDR3 DNA: TGTGCCAGCATAGGGGGGGGATCGGAGACCCAGTACTTC

D gene: TRBD1
V gene: TRBV27
clone size: .
J gene: TRBJ1-6
CDR3 protein: CASTTGGPYNSPLHF
CDR3 DNA: TGTGCCAGCACTACAGGGGGGCCCTATAATTCACCCCTCCACTTT

D gene: TRBD2
V gene: TRBV7-6
clone size: .
J gene: TRBJ2-1
CDR3 protein: CASSLAAAGGASYNEQFF
CDR3 DNA: TGTGCCAGCAGCTTAGCGGCGGCGGGGGGGGCCTCCTACAATGAGCAGTTCTTC

D gene: TRBD1
V gene: TRBV7-2
clone size: few
J gene: TRBJ1-2
CDR3 protein: CASSLDSGQGWGYTF
CDR3 DNA: TGTGCCAGCAGCTTAGATAGCGGACAGGGGTGGGGCTACACCTTC

D gene: TRBD2
V gene: TRBV2
clone size: .
J gene: TRBJ2-3
CDR3 protein: CASTLRGGTDTQYF
CDR3 DNA: TGTGCCAGCACTCTCCGGGGGGGGACAGATACGCAGTATTTT

D gene: .
V gene: TRBV2
clone size: once
J gene: TRBJ2-7
CDR3 protein: CASRTGNLYEQYF
CDR3 DNA: TGTGCCAGCAGAACAGGGAATCTTTACGAGCAGTACTTC

D gene: .
V gene: TRBV19
clone size: few
J gene: TRBJ2-1
CDR3 protein: CASSPLGSRSYNEQFF
CDR3 DNA: TGTGCCAGTAGCCCCCTTGGGAGTCGCTCCTACAATGAGCAGTTCTTC

D gene: .
V gene: TRBV9
clone size: .
J gene: TRBJ1-2
CDR3 protein: CASSPIGGGSYGYTF
CDR3 DNA: TGTGCCAGCAGCCCCATAGGGGGGGGATCCTATGGCTACACCTTC

D gene: .
V gene: TRBV7-2
clone size: once
J gene: TRBJ1-3
CDR3 protein: CASSLGSAGNTIYF
CDR3 DNA: TGTGCCAGCAGCTTAGGATCGGCTGGAAACACCATATATTTT

D gene: .
V gene: TRBV3-1/TRBV3-2
clone size: .
J gene: TRBJ1-4
CDR3 protein: CASSQGGTGGTPTNEKLFF
CDR3 DNA: TGTGCCAGCAGCCAAGGGGGCACGGGAGGGACGCCGACTAATGAAAAACTGTTTTTT

D gene: .
V gene: TRBV29-1
clone size: .
J gene: TRBJ2-1
CDR3 protein: CSKTETYNEQFF
CDR3 DNA: TGCAGCAAGACTGAGACCTACAATGAGCAGTTCTTC

D gene: .
V gene: TRBV7-2
clone size: .
J gene: TRBJ1-5
CDR3 protein: CASSLVRDNQPQHF
CDR3 DNA: TGTGCCAGCAGCTTAGTCAGGGACAATCAGCCCCAGCATTTT

D gene: .
V gene: TRBV4-2
clone size: .
J gene: TRBJ2-2
CDR3 protein: CASSQGWGTQRNTGELFF
CDR3 DNA: TGTGCCAGCAGCCAAGGATGGGGGACTCAGAGGAACACCGGGGAGCTGTTTTTT

D gene: .
V gene: TRBV19
clone size: once
J gene: TRBJ2-1
CDR3 protein: CASSTPRGARNNEQFF
CDR3 DNA: TGTGCCAGTAGTACCCCCAGGGGGGCTAGAAACAATGAGCAGTTCTTC

D gene: .
V gene: TRBV19
clone size: .
J gene: TRBJ2-7
CDR3 protein: CASSIGPGASSYEQYF
CDR3 DNA: TGTGCCAGTAGTATAGGTCCCGGAGCAAGCTCCTACGAGCAGTACTTC

D gene: TRBD1
V gene: TRBV7-8
clone size: .
J gene: TRBJ1-1
CDR3 protein: CASSLPGQEAFF
CDR3 DNA: TGTGCCAGCAGCTTACCGGGACAGGAAGCTTTCTTT

D gene: TRBD1
V gene: TRBV12-3/TRBV12-4
clone size: .
J gene: TRBJ1-2
CDR3 protein: CASSPTGGQGYTF
CDR3 DNA: TGTGCCAGCAGTCCGACAGGGGGCCAGGGCTACACCTTC

D gene: TRBD1
V gene: TRBV10-3
clone size: .
J gene: TRBJ1-6
CDR3 protein: CAISGQGRSPLHF
CDR3 DNA: TGTGCCATCAGTGGACAGGGTCGGTCACCCCTCCACTTT

D gene: TRBD1
V gene: TRBV27
clone size: .
J gene: TRBJ1-2
CDR3 protein: CASGWTGPYGYTF
CDR3 DNA: TGTGCCAGCGGCTGGACAGGCCCCTATGGCTACACCTTC

D gene: TRBD1
V gene: TRBV7-9
clone size: .
J gene: TRBJ1-5
CDR3 protein: CASSPGTGVSQPQHF
CDR3 DNA: TGTGCCAGCAGTCCCGGGACAGGGGTCAGTCAGCCCCAGCATTTT

D gene: TRBD2
V gene: TRBV6-6
clone size: .
J gene: TRBJ2-7
CDR3 protein: CASSYSLAGGSYEQYF
CDR3 DNA: TGTGCCAGCAGTTACTCGTTAGCGGGGGGCTCCTACGAGCAGTACTTC

D gene: .
V gene: TRBV7-2
clone size: .
J gene: TRBJ2-7
CDR3 protein: CASSFDRLYEQYF
CDR3 DNA: TGTGCCAGCAGCTTCGACAGGCTCTACGAGCAGTACTTC

D gene: .
V gene: TRBV28
clone size: .
J gene: TRBJ2-2
CDR3 protein: CASRGGGKRGELFF
CDR3 DNA: TGTGCCAGCAGGGGAGGCGGGAAACGAGGGGAGCTGTTTTTT

D gene: TRBD1
V gene: TRBV28
clone size: .
J gene: TRBJ2-1
CDR3 protein: CASRVQGAVGEQFF
CDR3 DNA: TGTGCCAGCAGGGTACAGGGGGCAGTGGGTGAGCAGTTCTTC

D gene: TRBD1
V gene: TRBV29-1
clone size: .
J gene: TRBJ2-3
CDR3 protein: CSVVQGASTDTQYF
CDR3 DNA: TGCAGCGTGGTACAGGGGGCTAGCACAGATACGCAGTATTTT

D gene: TRBD1
V gene: TRBV9
clone size: few
J gene: TRBJ1-1
CDR3 protein: CASSVRGRTEAFF
CDR3 DNA: TGTGCCAGCAGCGTGAGGGGGCGAACTGAAGCTTTCTTT

D gene: .
V gene: TRBV6-2/TRBV6-3
clone size: .
J gene: TRBJ2-1
CDR3 protein: CASSYILRLGGEQFF
CDR3 DNA: TGTGCCAGCAGTTACATATTAAGACTAGGAGGTGAGCAGTTCTTC

D gene: .
V gene: TRBV6-2/TRBV6-3
clone size: .
J gene: TRBJ2-7
CDR3 protein: CASSHPNSAGGEQYF
CDR3 DNA: TGTGCCAGCAGTCACCCTAACTCCGCCGGAGGGGAGCAGTACTTC

D gene: .
V gene: TRBV6-5
clone size: once
J gene: TRBJ2-4
CDR3 protein: CASSSGELAKNIQYF
CDR3 DNA: TGTGCCAGCAGTTCAGGGGAGTTAGCCAAAAACATTCAGTACTTC

D gene: .
V gene: TRBV5-1
clone size: .
J gene: TRBJ2-5
CDR3 protein: CASSLATISQETQYF
CDR3 DNA: TGCGCCAGCAGCTTGGCCACAATATCCCAAGAGACCCAGTACTTC

D gene: TRBD1
V gene: TRBV29-1
clone size: .
J gene: TRBJ1-2
CDR3 protein: CSVATGFDYGYTF
CDR3 DNA: TGCAGCGTTGCGACAGGGTTTGACTATGGCTACACCTTC

D gene: TRBD1
V gene: TRBV2
clone size: few
J gene: TRBJ1-1
CDR3 protein: CATSTGVEAFF
CDR3 DNA: TGTGCCACCTCAACAGGGGTGGAAGCTTTCTTT

D gene: .
V gene: TRBV7-9
clone size: .
J gene: TRBJ1-1
CDR3 protein: CASKEQGIVTEAFF
CDR3 DNA: TGTGCCAGCAAGGAACAGGGAATAGTGACTGAAGCTTTCTTT

D gene: .
V gene: TRBV28
clone size: once
J gene: TRBJ1-4
CDR3 protein: CASSLRGKLFF
CDR3 DNA: TGTGCCAGCAGTTTAAGGGGGAAACTGTTTTTT

D gene: .
V gene: TRBV7-9
clone size: few
J gene: TRBJ1-4
CDR3 protein: CASSLRDMNEKLFF
CDR3 DNA: TGTGCCAGCAGCTTAAGGGACATGAATGAAAAACTGTTTTTT